What follows are 11 T cell receptor beta chains derived from one specimen sequenced in a study of T cell repertoires in cytomegalovirus infection. In TCRdb, the reads were re-called with MiXCR into one record per CDR3 protein. The sample contains approximately 770,000 distinct CDR3 sequences, just under 30% of which appear only once. Their antigens are not known. The sample consisted of cultured CD8+ T cells from PBMCs, taken from culture after CMV antigen stimulation. The source is a human donor in good health (CMV status not recorded). Some clones in this sample may be carry-over from other donors' samples.

The chain combines TRBV19 with TRBJ1-4; 7 nucleotides match TRBD1. The germline CDR1 and CDR2 sequences are LNHDA and SQIVND (reference sequence). Losses at the gene ends were 4 bases for V and 8 bases for J; bases not matched to a gene: 10. The CDR3 runs to 15 residues. Written as DNA, the CDR3 is TGTGCCAGTAGTACCAACGACAGGGTTGACGAAAAACTGTTTTTT. Amino acid sequence: CASSTNDRVDEKLFF. The full variable domain, completed using reference TRBV19 and TRBJ1-4, is DGGITQSPKYLFRKEGQNVTLSCEQNLNHDAMYWYRQDPGQGLRLIYYSQIVNDFQKGDIAEGYSVSREKKESFPLTVTSAQKNPTAFYLCASSTNDRVDEKLFFGSGTQLSVL.

This clonotype was recorded once. V gene TRBV27 combines with J gene TRBJ2-7; 7 bases align to TRBD2. The CDR3 runs to 14 residues. V was pared by 5 bases and J by 1 base, with 5 bases of the junction left unmatched. CDR1 is MNHEY and CDR2 is SMNVEV in the germline V gene (reference sequence). The CDR3 bases are TGTGCCAGCAGTCCCCGACTAGCTTCCTACGAGCAGTACGTC. Its translation is CASSPRLASYEQYV.

About this clonotype: A much more abundant neighbour one base away suggests this may be a read error. J is TRBJ2-2 and V is TRBV7-6, with D unresolved. The germline V gene has CDR1 SGHVS and CDR2 FNYEAQ. CDR3 length: 15 residues. The CDR3 sequence is CASILNTPNTGELFF. DNA for the CDR3: TGTGCCAGCATCTTAAACACTCCGAACACCGGGGAGCTGTTTTTT.

This clonotype turned up a few times. The chain's CDR3 is CASSYSRSNEQFF. The CDR3 region has the DNA TGTGCCAGCAGTTACAGCAGGAGCAATGAGCAGTTCTTC. The J gene is TRBJ2-1, the V gene TRBV6-2 or TRBV6-3; D ambiguous. CDR1 and CDR2 (germline): MNHEY, SVGEGT. V was pared by 2 bases and J by 6 bases, with 8 bases between. There are 13 residues in the CDR3.

V usage is TRBV7-9 and J usage is TRBJ2-1; D tentatively reads TRBD1 or TRBD2 (7 bases each). Trimming removed 1 base from V and 15 bases from J, with 19 bases in between. CDR3 length: 14 amino acids. Germline CDR1 is SEHNR and CDR2 is FQNEAQ (reference sequence). DNA for the CDR3: TGTGCCAGCAGCTTAGAAGGGGGGGGACAGCCGCGGTTCTTC. The encoded protein is CASSLEGGGQPRFF. Using reference TRBV7-9 and TRBJ2-1 for the parts outside the CDR3, the full variable domain is DTGVSQNPRHKITKRGQNVTFRCDPISEHNRLYWYRQTLGQGPEFLTYFQNEAQLEKSRLLSDRFSAERPKGSFSTLEIQRTEQGDSAMYLCASSLEGGGQPRFFGPGTRLTVL.

The genes are TRBV20-1 and TRBJ2-1; 7 nucleotides line up with TRBD1. Germline trimming cut 5 bases from V and 7 bases from J; bases unmatched to any gene: 5. Per the germline V gene, CDR1 is DFQATT and CDR2 is SNEGSKA (reference sequence). CDR3 size: 12 residues. CDR3 amino acids: CSAVRQGNEQFF. CDR3 nucleotides: TGCAGTGCTGTCAGACAGGGAAATGAGCAGTTCTTC.

V usage is TRBV29-1 and J usage is TRBJ2-1; D possibly corresponds to TRBD1 (5 bases). This CDR3 comprises 15 residues. Germline CDR1 reads SQVTM; CDR2 reads ANQGSEA. Trimming cost V 4 bases and J 5 bases, with 18 bases left between them. The CDR3 coding sequence is TGCAGCGTTGGCAGGGTCGTGTTGGGCCACAATGAGCAGTTCTTC. This encodes CSVGRVVLGHNEQFF.

The gene calls are TRBV4-3 and TRBJ2-1, with 9 bases lining up with TRBD2. V shed 0 bases and J 2 bases; nucleotides not matched to a gene: 11. Germline CDR1 LGHNA, CDR2 YSLEER. The CDR3 has 19 amino acids. CDR3 DNA sequence: TGCGCCAGCAGCCAAGATCAGGGTAGCGGGGGCCTCCCCTACAATGAGCAGTTCTTC. Protein: CASSQDQGSGGLPYNEQFF.

This clonotype showed up many times. The chain has TRBV7-8 and TRBJ1-6; D is unclear. This CDR3 spans 17 amino acids. In germline, CDR1 is SGHVS, CDR2 FQNEAQ. Trimming removed 2 bases from V and 3 bases from J, with 14 bases in between. In DNA form, the CDR3 reads TGTGCCAGCAGCTTAAACCCCTTCCCCTACTATAATTCACCCCTCCACTTT. This codes for CASSLNPFPYYNSPLHF.

This clonotype was seen a few times. This chain links TRBV29-1 with TRBJ1-2, with 9 bases lining up with TRBD1. CDR3 length: 15 amino acids. From germline, CDR1 is SQVTM and CDR2 ANQGSEA. J lost 5 bases, V lost 2 bases, and 9 bases had no gene match. CDR3 sequence (DNA): TGCAGCGTTGAATCTTCTCCGACAGGGGGTTATGGCTACACCTTC. This gives the protein CSVESSPTGGYGYTF.

This clonotype was detected ten times or more. V usage is TRBV27 and J usage is TRBJ1-2; TRBD1 matches at 10 bases. V trimming: 4 bases; J trimming: 10 bases; junction bases outside the gene matches: 6. The CDR3 is 13 residues long. Germline-derived CDR1 and CDR2 are MNHEY and SMNVEV (reference sequence). CDR3 DNA: TGTGCCAGCAGTTCCGGGACAGGGGCTGCCTACACCTTC. Its translation: CASSSGTGAAYTF.